This T cell receptor beta chain is drawn from a study of Ad26.COV2.S vaccination and SARS-CoV-2 variants. Study at large: Donor was in the COV1001 Ad26.COV2.S trial arm. Study outcomes and limitations: From the TCR breadth and depth analyses, total T cell responses may have been underestimated. Vaccine and placebo recipients had similar non-spike TCR breadth. A substantial breadth of spike-specific CD8+ and CD4+ T cell responses after vaccination has been reported.

The treatment: around 19 received Ad26.COV2.S at low or high dose, single or two shots; roughly 5 received placebo; per-sample allocation not given. Day 63 after the first injection of vaccine or placebo was the sampling time. This table comes from immunoSEQ multiplex PCR, and its TCRdb copy is limited to in-frame clones, with some not included. The data hold 350,000 to 500,000 clones, with 90% observed a single time. As to this clone: Its antigen is not identified.

The clonotype originates from a person aged 18-65 years who received the Ad26.COV2.S COVID-19 vaccine or a placebo. The sample consisted of peripheral blood, taken in a trial of Ad26.COV2.S vaccine versus placebo.

The CDR3 region is CASSLARGGLWEETQYF. In DNA form, the CDR3 reads TGTGCCAGCAGCTTAGCGCGCGGAGGCCTTTGGGAAGAGACCCAGTACTTC. The chain recombines TRBV7-9 with TRBJ2-5, with D maybe TRBD2 (5 bases). Germline V gene sequence: CDR1 SEHNR, CDR2 FQNEAQ (reference sequence). The CDR3 has 17 amino acids. V was pared by 0 bases and J by 3 bases, with 17 bases between.